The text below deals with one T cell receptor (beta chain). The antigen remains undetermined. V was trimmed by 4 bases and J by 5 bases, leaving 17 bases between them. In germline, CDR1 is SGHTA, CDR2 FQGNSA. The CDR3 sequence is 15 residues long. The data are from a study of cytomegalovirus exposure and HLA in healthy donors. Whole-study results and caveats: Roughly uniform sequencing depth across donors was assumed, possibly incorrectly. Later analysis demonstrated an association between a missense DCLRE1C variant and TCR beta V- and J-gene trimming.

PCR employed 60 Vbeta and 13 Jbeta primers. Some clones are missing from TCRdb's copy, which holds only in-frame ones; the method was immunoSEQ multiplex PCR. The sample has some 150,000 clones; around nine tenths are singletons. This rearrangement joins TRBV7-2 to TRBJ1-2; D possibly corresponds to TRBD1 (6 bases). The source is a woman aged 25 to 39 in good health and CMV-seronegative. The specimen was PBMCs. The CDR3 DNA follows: TGTGCCAGCAGCTCCCTCTCGGGGGGCGCGTATGGCTACACCTTC. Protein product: CASSSLSGGAYGYTF.